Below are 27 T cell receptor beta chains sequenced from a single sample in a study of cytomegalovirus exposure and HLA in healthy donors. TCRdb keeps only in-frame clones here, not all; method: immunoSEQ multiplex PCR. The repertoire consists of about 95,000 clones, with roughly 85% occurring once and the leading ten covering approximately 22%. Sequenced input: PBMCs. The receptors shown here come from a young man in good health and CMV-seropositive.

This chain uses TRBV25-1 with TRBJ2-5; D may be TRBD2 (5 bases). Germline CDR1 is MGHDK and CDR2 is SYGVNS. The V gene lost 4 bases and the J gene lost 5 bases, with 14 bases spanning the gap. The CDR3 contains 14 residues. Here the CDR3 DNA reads TGTGCCAGCAGTGTCTACGGGGAAGTGGAGACCCAGTACTTC. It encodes CASSVYGEVETQYF.

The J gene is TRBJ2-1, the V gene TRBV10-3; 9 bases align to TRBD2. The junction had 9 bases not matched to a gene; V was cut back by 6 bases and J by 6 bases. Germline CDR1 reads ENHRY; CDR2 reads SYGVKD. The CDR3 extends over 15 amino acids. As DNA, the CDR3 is TGTGCCATCAGGGGTAGCGGGAGCCAGGGCAATGAGCAGTTCTTC. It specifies CAIRGSGSQGNEQFF.

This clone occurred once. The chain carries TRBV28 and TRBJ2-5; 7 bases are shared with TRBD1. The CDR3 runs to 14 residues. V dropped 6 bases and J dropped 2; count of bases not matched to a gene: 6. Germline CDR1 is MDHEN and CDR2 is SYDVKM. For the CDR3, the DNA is TGTGCCAGCAGACTACAGGGGCTGCAAGAGACCCAGTACTTC. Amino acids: CASRLQGLQETQYF.

In nucleotides, the CDR3 is TGTGCCAGCAGTGACAGGGAGGGCACTGAAGCTTTCTTT. It codes for CASSDREGTEAFF. The chain carries TRBV2 and TRBJ1-1, with D perhaps TRBD1 (5 bases). Germline lookup yields CDR1 SNHLY and CDR2 FYNNEI. The CDR3 spans 13 residues. V dropped 3 bases and J dropped 4 bases, with 9 bases sitting between them.

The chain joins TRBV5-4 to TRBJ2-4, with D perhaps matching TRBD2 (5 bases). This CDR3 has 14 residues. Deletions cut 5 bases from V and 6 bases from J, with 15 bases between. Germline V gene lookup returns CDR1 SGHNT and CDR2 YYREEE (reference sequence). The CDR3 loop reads CASRPYGMLNIQYF. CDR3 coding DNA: TGTGCCAGCAGGCCTTACGGGATGCTAAACATTCAGTACTTC.

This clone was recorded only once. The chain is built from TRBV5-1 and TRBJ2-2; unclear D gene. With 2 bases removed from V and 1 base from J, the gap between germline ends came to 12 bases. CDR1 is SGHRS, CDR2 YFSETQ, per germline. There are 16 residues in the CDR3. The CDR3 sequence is CASSFAGEVNTGELFF. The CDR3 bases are TGCGCCAGCAGCTTCGCCGGCGAGGTGAACACCGGGGAGCTGTTTTTT.

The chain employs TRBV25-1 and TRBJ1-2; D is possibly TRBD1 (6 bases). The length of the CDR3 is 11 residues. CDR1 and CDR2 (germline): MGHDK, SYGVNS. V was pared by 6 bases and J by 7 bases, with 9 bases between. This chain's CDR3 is CASRQGSGYTF. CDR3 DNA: TGTGCCAGCAGACAGGGTTCTGGCTACACCTTC.

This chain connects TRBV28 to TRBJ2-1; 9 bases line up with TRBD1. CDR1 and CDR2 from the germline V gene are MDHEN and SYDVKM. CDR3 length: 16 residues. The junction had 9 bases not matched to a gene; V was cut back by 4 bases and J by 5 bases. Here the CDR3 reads CASSSPRDRDNNEQFF. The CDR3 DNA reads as TGTGCCAGCAGTTCCCCCCGGGACAGGGACAACAATGAGCAGTTCTTC.

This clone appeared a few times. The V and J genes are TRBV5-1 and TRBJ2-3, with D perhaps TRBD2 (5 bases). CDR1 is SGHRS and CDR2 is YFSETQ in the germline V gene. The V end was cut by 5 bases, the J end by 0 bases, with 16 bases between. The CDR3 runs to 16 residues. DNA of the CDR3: TGCGCCAGCAGTTCTGCTCTGGACTCTAGCACAGATACGCAGTATTTT. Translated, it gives CASSSALDSSTDTQYF.

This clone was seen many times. This CDR3 is CAWSIHPGQGRETQYF. CDR3 in DNA: TGTGCCTGGAGCATCCATCCGGGACAGGGGAGGGAGACCCAGTACTTC. This chain connects TRBV30 to TRBJ2-5; TRBD1 matches 10 bases. Germline V gene data show CDR1 as GTSNPN and CDR2 as SVGIG (reference sequence). Trimming cost V 3 bases and J 5 bases; bases outside gene matches: 12. The CDR3 runs 16 residues.

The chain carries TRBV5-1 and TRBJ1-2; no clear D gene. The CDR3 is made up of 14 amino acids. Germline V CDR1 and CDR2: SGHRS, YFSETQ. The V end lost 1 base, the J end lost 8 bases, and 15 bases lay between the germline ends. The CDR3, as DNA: TGCGCCAGCAGCTTGAGAGGGCTTGATTCCGGCTACACCTTC. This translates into CASSLRGLDSGYTF. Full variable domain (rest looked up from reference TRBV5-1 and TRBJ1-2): KAGVTQTPRYLIKTRGQQVTLSCSPISGHRSVSWYQQTPGQGLQFLFEYFSETQRNKGNFPGRFSGRQFSNSRSEMNVSTLELGDSALYLCASSLRGLDSGYTFGSGTRLTVV.

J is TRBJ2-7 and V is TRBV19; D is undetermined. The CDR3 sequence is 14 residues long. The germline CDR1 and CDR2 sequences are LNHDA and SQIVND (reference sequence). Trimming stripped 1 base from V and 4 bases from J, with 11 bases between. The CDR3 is CASSIGGVVYEQYF. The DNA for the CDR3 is TGTGCCAGTAGTATAGGCGGCGTCGTATACGAGCAGTACTTC. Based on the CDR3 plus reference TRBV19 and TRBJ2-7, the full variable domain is DGGITQSPKYLFRKEGQNVTLSCEQNLNHDAMYWYRQDPGQGLRLIYYSQIVNDFQKGDIAEGYSVSREKKESFPLTVTSAQKNPTAFYLCASSIGGVVYEQYFGPGTRLTVT.

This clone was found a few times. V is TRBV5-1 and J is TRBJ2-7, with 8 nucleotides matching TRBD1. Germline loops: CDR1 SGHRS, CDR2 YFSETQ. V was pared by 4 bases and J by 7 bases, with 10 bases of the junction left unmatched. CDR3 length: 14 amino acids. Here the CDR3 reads CASSMGTGTGEQYF. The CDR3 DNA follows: TGCGCCAGCAGCATGGGGACAGGTACGGGGGAGCAGTACTTC.

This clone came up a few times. Here the CDR3 reads CASSLAQEEAFF. The DNA for the CDR3 is TGTGCCAGCAGCTTAGCCCAGGAAGAAGCTTTCTTT. The V gene is TRBV7-9, the J gene TRBJ1-1, with D unclear. V lost 0 bases, J lost 8 bases, and 7 bases lay in between. This CDR3 has 12 amino acids. Germline loops: CDR1 SEHNR, CDR2 FQNEAQ (reference sequence).

The CDR3 nucleotides are TGTGCCAGCAGCTTAGATCTCGAGGGAAGAACCGGAAACACCATATATTTT. This translates into CASSLDLEGRTGNTIYF. The chain carries TRBV11-2 and TRBJ1-3; no reliable D call. The V end was cut by 0 bases, the J end by 4 bases, with 16 bases between. The germline V gene has CDR1 SGHAT and CDR2 FQNNGV. The CDR3 runs to 17 residues. Complete variable domain (other parts from reference TRBV11-2 and TRBJ1-3): EAGVAQSPRYKIIEKRQSVAFWCNPISGHATLYWYQQILGQGPKLLIQFQNNGVVDDSQLPKDRFSAERLKGVDSTLKIQPAKLEDSAVYLCASSLDLEGRTGNTIYFGEGSWLTVV.

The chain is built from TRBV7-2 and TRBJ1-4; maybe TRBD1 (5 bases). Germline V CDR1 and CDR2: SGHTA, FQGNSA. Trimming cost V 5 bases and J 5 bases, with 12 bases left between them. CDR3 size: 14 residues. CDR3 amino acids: CASSPGGGNEKLFF. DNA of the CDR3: TGTGCCAGCAGCCCTGGGGGGGGGAATGAAAAACTGTTTTTT.

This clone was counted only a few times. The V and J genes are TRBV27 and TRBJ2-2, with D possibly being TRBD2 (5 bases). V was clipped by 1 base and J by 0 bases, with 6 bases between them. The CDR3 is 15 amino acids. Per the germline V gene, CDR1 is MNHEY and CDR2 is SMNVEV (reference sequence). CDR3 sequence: CASSLWGANTGELFF. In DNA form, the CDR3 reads TGTGCCAGCAGTTTATGGGGAGCGAACACCGGGGAGCTGTTTTTT.

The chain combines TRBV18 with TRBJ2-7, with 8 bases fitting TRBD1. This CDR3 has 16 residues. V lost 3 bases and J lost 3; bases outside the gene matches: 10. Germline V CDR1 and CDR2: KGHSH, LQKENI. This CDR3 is CASSPQDRVPLYEQYV. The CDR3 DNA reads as TGTGCCAGCTCACCCCAGGACAGGGTTCCCCTCTACGAGCAGTACGTC.

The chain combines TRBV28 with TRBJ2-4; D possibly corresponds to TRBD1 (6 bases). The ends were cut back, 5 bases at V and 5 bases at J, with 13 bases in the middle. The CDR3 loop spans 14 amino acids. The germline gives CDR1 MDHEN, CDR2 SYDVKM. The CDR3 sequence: CASSPHRDQNIQYF. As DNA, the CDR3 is TGTGCCAGCAGTCCACACAGGGACCAAAACATTCAGTACTTC.

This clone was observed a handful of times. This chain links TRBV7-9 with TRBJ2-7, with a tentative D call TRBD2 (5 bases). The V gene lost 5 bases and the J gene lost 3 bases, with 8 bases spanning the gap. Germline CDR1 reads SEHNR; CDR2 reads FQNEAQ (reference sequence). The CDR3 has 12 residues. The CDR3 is CASSPGYYEQYF. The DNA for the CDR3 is TGTGCCAGCAGCCCGGGATACTACGAGCAGTACTTC. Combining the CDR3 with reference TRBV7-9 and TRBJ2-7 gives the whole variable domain DTGVSQNPRHKITKRGQNVTFRCDPISEHNRLYWYRQTLGQGPEFLTYFQNEAQLEKSRLLSDRFSAERPKGSFSTLEIQRTEQGDSAMYLCASSPGYYEQYFGPGTRLTVT.

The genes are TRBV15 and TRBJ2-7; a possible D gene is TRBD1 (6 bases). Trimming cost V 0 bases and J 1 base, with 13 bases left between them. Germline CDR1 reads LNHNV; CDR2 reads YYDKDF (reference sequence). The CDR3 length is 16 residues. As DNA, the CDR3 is TGTGCCACCAGCAGAGAAGGGACACACTCGTCCTACGAGCAGTACTTC. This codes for CATSREGTHSSYEQYF.

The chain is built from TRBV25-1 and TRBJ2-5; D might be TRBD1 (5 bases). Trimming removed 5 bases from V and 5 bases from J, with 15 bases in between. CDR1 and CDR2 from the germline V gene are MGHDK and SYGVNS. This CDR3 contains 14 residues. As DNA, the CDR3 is TGTGCCAGCAGTCATCCAGGGCCTCAGGAGACCCAGTACTTC. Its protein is CASSHPGPQETQYF.

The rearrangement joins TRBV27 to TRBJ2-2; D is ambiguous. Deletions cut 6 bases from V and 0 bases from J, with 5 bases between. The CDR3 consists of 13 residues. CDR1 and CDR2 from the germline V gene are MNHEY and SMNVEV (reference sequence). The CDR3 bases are TGTGCCAGCAGGACACCGAACACCGGGGAGCTGTTTTTT. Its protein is CASRTPNTGELFF.

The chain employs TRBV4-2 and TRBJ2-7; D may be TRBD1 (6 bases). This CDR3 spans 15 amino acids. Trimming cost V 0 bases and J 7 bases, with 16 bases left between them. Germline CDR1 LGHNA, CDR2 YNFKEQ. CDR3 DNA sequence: TGTGCCAGCAGCCAAGATCGTTTGGGGGCGCGAGAGCAGTACTTC. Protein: CASSQDRLGAREQYF.

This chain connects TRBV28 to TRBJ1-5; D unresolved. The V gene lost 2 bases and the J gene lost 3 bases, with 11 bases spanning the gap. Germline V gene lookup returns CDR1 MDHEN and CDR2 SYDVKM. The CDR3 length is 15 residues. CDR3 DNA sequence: TGTGCCAGCAGTTTAGCAGTCAGCGACAATCAGCCCCAGCATTTT. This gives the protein CASSLAVSDNQPQHF.

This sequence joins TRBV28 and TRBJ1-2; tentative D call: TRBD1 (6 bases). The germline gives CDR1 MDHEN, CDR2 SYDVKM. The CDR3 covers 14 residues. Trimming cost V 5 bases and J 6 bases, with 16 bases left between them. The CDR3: CASSRRDTKNGYTF. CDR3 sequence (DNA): TGTGCCAGCAGTCGTAGGGACACCAAAAATGGCTACACCTTC.

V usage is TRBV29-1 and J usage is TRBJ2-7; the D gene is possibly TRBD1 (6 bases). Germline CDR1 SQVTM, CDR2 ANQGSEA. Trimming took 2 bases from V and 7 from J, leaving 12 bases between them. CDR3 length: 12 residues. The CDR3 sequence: CSVERQAGEQYF. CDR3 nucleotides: TGCAGCGTTGAAAGACAGGCTGGGGAGCAGTACTTC.